A single sample is the source of the 28 T cell receptor beta chains below, sequenced in a study of cytomegalovirus exposure and HLA in healthy donors. PCR primers comprised 60 Vbeta and 13 Jbeta primers. Libraries were prepared by immunoSEQ multiplex PCR; TCRdb keeps only in-frame clonotypes and omits some of them. The sample lists 180,000 or so clones; around four fifths were seen once. What was sequenced was PBMCs. Receptors were obtained from a woman in her 30s in good health and CMV-seronegative.

V gene TRBV11-3 combines with J gene TRBJ2-3, with 12 bases fitting TRBD2. The germline V gene has CDR1 SGHNT and CDR2 YENEEA. Trimming cost V 4 bases and J 3 bases; bases outside gene matches: 5. The CDR3 has 16 amino acids. Here the CDR3 DNA reads TGTGCCAGCAGCTCGTGGACTAGCGGGGATACAGATACGCAGTATTTT. This gives the protein CASSSWTSGDTDTQYF.

The chain couples TRBV6-5 to TRBJ1-2; 8 nucleotides line up with TRBD1. The germline V gene has CDR1 MNHEY and CDR2 SVGAGI. The CDR3 consists of 13 residues. The V gene end was trimmed by 4 bases and the J gene end by 8 bases; junction bases not matched to a gene: 6. In DNA, the CDR3 is TGTGCCAGCAGTTTCATAGACAGGGGCGGCTACACCTTC. Encoded protein: CASSFIDRGGYTF.

This chain joins TRBV6-6 and TRBJ2-7; no reliable D call. Germline values: CDR1 MNHNY, CDR2 SVGAGI (reference sequence). The ends were cut back, 2 bases at V and 3 bases at J, with 8 bases in the middle. The CDR3 runs to 13 residues. The CDR3 DNA sequence: TGTGCCAGCAGTTACGTCCCGGGCTACGAGCAGTACTTC. This encodes CASSYVPGYEQYF.

This rearrangement joins TRBV7-3 to TRBJ2-1; 7 positions agree with TRBD2. V lost 2 bases, J lost 11 bases, and 12 bases stayed unmatched. From germline, CDR1 is SGHTA and CDR2 FQGTGA. The CDR3 contains 15 residues. This CDR3 is CASSLYGTELAQQFF. CDR3 DNA: TGTGCCAGCAGCTTATATGGGACTGAACTAGCGCAGCAGTTCTTC.

This clone was seen only once. The genes are TRBV7-9 and TRBJ1-2; the match to TRBD1 covers 8 bases. Germline V lookup: CDR1 SEHNR, CDR2 FQNEAQ (reference sequence). The CDR3 extends over 13 amino acids. The junction had 5 bases not matched to a gene; V was cut back by 7 bases and J by 4 bases. The CDR3 loop reads CASTSGGPYGYTF. As DNA, the CDR3 is TGTGCCAGCACGTCAGGGGGCCCCTATGGCTACACCTTC.

This chain joins TRBV9 and TRBJ1-2; D uncertain. Per germline, CDR1 SGDLS and CDR2 YYNGEE. The ends were cut back, 1 base at V and 3 bases at J, with 10 bases in the middle. The CDR3 consists of 14 residues. CDR3 nucleotides: TGTGCCAGCAGCGTATCTCAGCGACACTATGGCTACACCTTC. Translating it yields CASSVSQRHYGYTF. Filled out from reference TRBV9 and TRBJ1-2, the complete variable domain reads DSGVTQTPKHLITATGQRVTLRCSPRSGDLSVYWYQQSLDQGLQFLIQYYNGEERAKGNILERFSAQQFPDLHSELNLSSLELGDSALYFCASSVSQRHYGYTFGSGTRLTVV.

This chain connects TRBV27 to TRBJ1-3, with D maybe TRBD1 (6 bases). The V gene lost 6 bases and the J gene lost 0 bases, with 12 bases spanning the gap. The germline V gene encodes CDR1 MNHEY and CDR2 SMNVEV (reference sequence). The CDR3 is made up of 15 amino acids. The CDR3 coding sequence is TGTGCCAGCAGAGGGACAAACTTCTCTGGAAACACCATATATTTT. Translated: CASRGTNFSGNTIYF.

The DNA of the CDR3 is TGTGCCAGCAGCTTACTGGGGCCCGAAGCTTTCTTT. Protein sequence: CASSLLGPEAFF. The V gene is TRBV7-9, the J gene TRBJ1-1; tentatively, D is TRBD1 (5 bases). Trimming stripped 2 bases from V and 8 bases from J, with 9 bases between. This CDR3 region has 12 residues. Germline V CDR1 and CDR2: SEHNR, FQNEAQ (reference sequence). The entire variable domain, with the rest obtained from reference TRBV7-9 and TRBJ1-1, is as follows: DTGVSQNPRHKITKRGQNVTFRCDPISEHNRLYWYRQTLGQGPEFLTYFQNEAQLEKSRLLSDRFSAERPKGSFSTLEIQRTEQGDSAMYLCASSLLGPEAFFGQGTRLTVV.

V usage is TRBV5-4 and J usage is TRBJ1-2; D is perhaps TRBD1 (5 bases). Germline V gene sequence: CDR1 SGHNT, CDR2 YYREEE (reference sequence). The CDR3 sequence is 16 residues long. V lost 3 bases to trimming and J lost 4 bases, with 19 bases between them. DNA for the CDR3: TGTGCCAGCAGCTCAGGGACTAGTGGGGGTTCCTATGGCTACACCTTC. Protein product: CASSSGTSGGSYGYTF.

The chain links TRBV30 to TRBJ2-7, with D possibly TRBD1 on 6 matching bases. Trimming took off 2 bases at V and 2 bases at J, with 10 bases between the two ends. The CDR3 is 13 residues long. Germline assignment: CDR1 GTSNPN and CDR2 SVGIG (reference sequence). For the CDR3, the DNA is TGTGCCTGGAGTCAGACAGGCGCCTACGAGCAGTACTTC. This sequence encodes CAWSQTGAYEQYF.

The rearrangement links TRBV7-9 to TRBJ2-4, with 8 bases identical to TRBD1. The CDR3 has 14 amino acids. Germline lookup yields CDR1 SEHNR and CDR2 FQNEAQ (reference sequence). The junction had 3 bases not matched to a gene; V was cut back by 4 bases and J by 4 bases. CDR3 amino acids: CASSSYRGKNIQYF. CDR3 sequence (DNA): TGTGCCAGCAGCTCTTACAGGGGGAAAAACATTCAGTACTTC.

The chain recombines TRBV6-9 with TRBJ2-1; D is unclear. V was trimmed by 6 bases and J by 3 bases, leaving 18 bases between them. From germline, CDR1 is MNHGY and CDR2 SVAAGI. CDR3 size: 16 residues. In nucleotides, the CDR3 is TGTGCCAGCAGCCAAACAATCCCACCGTTCTACAATGAGCAGTTCTTC. Amino acid sequence: CASSQTIPPFYNEQFF.

The chain combines TRBV7-2 with TRBJ2-3; TRBD1 might be the D (7 bases). The CDR3 totals 11 residues. The germline gives CDR1 SGHTA, CDR2 FQGNSA. CDR3 coding DNA: TGTGCTAGCGGAGCAGGGGGGTTGAGGTATTTT. It codes for CASGAGGLRYF. Full variable domain (outside the CDR3, taken from reference TRBV7-2 and TRBJ2-3): GAGVSQSPSNKVTEKGKDVELRCDPISGHTALYWYRQSLGQGLEFLIYFQGNSAPDKSGLPSDRFSAERTGGSVSTLTIQRTQQEDSAVYLCASGAGGLRYFGPGTRLTVL.

The sample holds one count of this clone. This chain uses TRBV5-1 with TRBJ2-1, with D hard to call. V was clipped by 3 bases and J by 6 bases, with 10 bases between them. Germline loops: CDR1 SGHRS, CDR2 YFSETQ. CDR3 size: 13 residues. DNA of the CDR3: TGCGCCAGCAGCTCGCGGTGGTTCAATGAGCAGTTCTTC. Translation: CASSSRWFNEQFF.

This clone has more than one count but fewer than ten. The rearrangement links TRBV5-6 to TRBJ1-1; 9 bases agree with TRBD1. Trimming cost V 4 bases and J 4 bases; bases outside gene matches: 5. The CDR3 loop spans 14 amino acids. Germline CDR1 reads SGHDT; CDR2 reads YYEEEE. CDR3 DNA: TGTGCCAGCAGCGCGACAGGGGGTGGCACTGAAGCTTTCTTT. Its protein is CASSATGGGTEAFF.

This chain links TRBV5-6 with TRBJ1-5; D unresolved. The germline V gene encodes CDR1 SGHDT and CDR2 YYEEEE. The V and J ends lost 2 bases and 3 bases respectively, with 12 bases between them. The CDR3 runs 15 residues. The CDR3 nucleotides are TGTGCCAGCAGCTTTAGAGTGTCGAACAATCAGCCCCAGCATTTT. Its translation: CASSFRVSNNQPQHF.

The genes are TRBV4-2 and TRBJ2-2; a weak D match, TRBD1 (5 bases). Germline-derived CDR1 and CDR2 are LGHNA and YNFKEQ. CDR3 length equals 16 residues. V was cut by 0 bases and J by 0 bases, with 8 bases left in between. As DNA, the CDR3 is TGTGCCAGCAGCCAAGAACAGGCCGCGAACACCGGGGAGCTGTTTTTT. This codes for CASSQEQAANTGELFF.

The genes are TRBV7-9 and TRBJ1-5, with TRBD1 matching over 7 bases. The J segment lost 3 bases and the V segment lost 5 bases, leaving 4 bases of the junction unmatched. This CDR3 has 14 residues. CDR1 SEHNR and CDR2 FQNEAQ come from the germline V gene (reference sequence). The CDR3 loop is CASSPGQANQPQHF. CDR3 DNA sequence: TGTGCCAGCAGCCCCGGACAGGCCAATCAGCCCCAGCATTTT. The complete variable domain, with remaining parts taken from reference TRBV7-9 and TRBJ1-5, reads DTGVSQNPRHKITKRGQNVTFRCDPISEHNRLYWYRQTLGQGPEFLTYFQNEAQLEKSRLLSDRFSAERPKGSFSTLEIQRTEQGDSAMYLCASSPGQANQPQHFGDGTRLSIL.

The chain combines TRBV7-3 with TRBJ2-7; 7 bases map to TRBD2. This CDR3 comprises 11 residues. The J segment lost 3 bases and the V segment lost 11 bases, leaving 4 bases of the junction unmatched. In germline, CDR1 is SGHTA, CDR2 FQGTGA. CDR3 DNA sequence: TGTGCCGGGGACTACAACTACGAGCAGTACTTC. Translated: CAGDYNYEQYF.

This clone was picked up one time. V usage is TRBV14 and J usage is TRBJ1-4, with D possibly matching TRBD1 (6 bases). The germline V gene has CDR1 SGHDN and CDR2 FVKESK. The CDR3 runs to 15 residues. V dropped 2 bases and J dropped 7 bases, with 14 bases sitting between them. The CDR3 nucleotides are TGTGCCAGCAGCCAAAAAGGGGGATTGAGTGAAAAACTGTTTTTT. It translates to CASSQKGGLSEKLFF. Full variable domain (missing parts from reference TRBV14 and TRBJ1-4): EAGVTQFPSHSVIEKGQTVTLRCDPISGHDNLYWYRRVMGKEIKFLLHFVKESKQDESGMPNNRFLAERTGGTYSTLKVQPAELEDSGVYFCASSQKGGLSEKLFFGSGTQLSVL.

V gene TRBV30 combines with J gene TRBJ1-2; 8 nucleotides line up with TRBD1. V was clipped by 2 bases and J by 7 bases; unmatched bases: 6. The CDR3 consists of 13 residues. The germline V gene encodes CDR1 GTSNPN and CDR2 SVGIG (reference sequence). The CDR3 DNA reads TGTGCCTGGAGTTCTGACAGGGGTCTTGGCTACACCTTC. Its translation: CAWSSDRGLGYTF.

This clone appeared a single time. J is TRBJ2-5 and V is TRBV7-9; 7 nucleotides align to TRBD1. J lost 3 bases, V lost 5 bases, and 6 bases had no gene match. CDR3 size: 14 residues. Germline V gene data show CDR1 as SEHNR and CDR2 as FQNEAQ (reference sequence). CDR3 in DNA: TGTGCCAGCAGCCCCGACAGGGAAAAAGAGACCCAGTACTTC. Translated, it gives CASSPDREKETQYF.

This chain links TRBV19 with TRBJ1-1, with D possibly being TRBD1 (5 bases). The CDR3 totals 15 residues. V lost 1 base and J lost 5, with 14 bases in between. Germline values: CDR1 LNHDA, CDR2 SQIVND (reference sequence). Written as DNA, the CDR3 is TGTGCCAGTAGTATAGCCCACGCAGGGAGGACTGAAGCTTTCTTT. This gives the protein CASSIAHAGRTEAFF.

The J gene is TRBJ2-5, the V gene TRBV7-2; the match to TRBD1 covers 8 bases. V trimming: 5 bases; J trimming: 4 bases; junction bases outside the gene matches: 3. This CDR3 is built from 13 residues. Germline V gene sequence: CDR1 SGHTA, CDR2 FQGNSA. This CDR3 reads CASSRTGRETQYF. The CDR3 DNA sequence: TGTGCCAGCAGCCGGACAGGGAGAGAGACCCAGTACTTC.

V is TRBV7-8 and J is TRBJ2-5, with D possibly TRBD2 on 6 matching bases. Trimming removed 0 bases at V and 3 bases at J, with 17 bases between. The CDR3 has 17 residues. Germline loops: CDR1 SGHVS, CDR2 FQNEAQ. The CDR3 DNA reads as TGTGCCAGCAGCTTAGCATTGATCGGAGGGGCCAAAGAGACCCAGTACTTC. Residues: CASSLALIGGAKETQYF.

The J gene is TRBJ2-7, the V gene TRBV7-2; maybe TRBD2 (5 bases). Germline values: CDR1 SGHTA, CDR2 FQGNSA. V lost 1 base and J 2 bases, leaving 12 bases between the germline ends. The CDR3 is 15 residues long. Here the CDR3 reads CASSLERQATYEQYF. CDR3 DNA: TGTGCCAGCAGCTTAGAGCGGCAGGCAACCTACGAGCAGTACTTC.

This clone was seen once. The chain is built from TRBV5-4 and TRBJ1-4; no firm D call. V was pared by 1 base and J by 3 bases, with 7 bases between. Germline-derived CDR1 and CDR2 are SGHNT and YYREEE (reference sequence). CDR3 length equals 14 residues. The CDR3 sequence: CASSLLTSNEKLFF. CDR3 DNA sequence: TGTGCCAGCAGCTTGTTAACATCTAATGAAAAACTGTTTTTT.

This clone was seen a few times. The chain couples TRBV4-3 to TRBJ2-5; D is perhaps TRBD1 (5 bases). CDR1 is LGHNA, CDR2 YSLEER, per germline. The ends were cut back, 0 bases at V and 7 bases at J, with 9 bases in the middle. The CDR3 loop spans 13 amino acids. Here the CDR3 reads CASSQEGLGTQYF. CDR3 sequence (DNA): TGCGCCAGCAGCCAAGAGGGGCTGGGGACCCAGTACTTC.